This T cell receptor (beta chain) came from a study of T cell changes during pregnancy in multiple sclerosis. Some clones are missing from TCRdb's copy, which holds only in-frame ones; the method was immunoSEQ multiplex PCR. This table has just under 50,000 clones, about 90% appearing once. The CDR3 runs 14 residues. V shed 4 bases, J shed 5 bases, and the junction held 5 bases outside the gene matches. Germline V CDR1 and CDR2: SGDLS, YYNGEE. The chain recombines TRBV9 with TRBJ2-5, with 10 nucleotides matching TRBD2. Sample: CD8+ T cells from peripheral blood mononuclear cells, taken after pregnancy. This receptor was identified in a female donor with multiple sclerosis, enrolled in a pregnancy study. CDR3: CASSRSGGLETQYF. CDR3 sequence (DNA): TGTGCCAGCAGCCGTAGCGGGGGGCTTGAGACCCAGTACTTC.